This T cell receptor (beta chain) was recorded in a study of CD8+ T cells in alopecia areata. Sample treatment: oral pan-JAK inhibitor, 5-10 mg twice daily. Sequencing templates came from extracted RNA that was reverse transcribed into cDNA. Generated by immunoSEQ multiplex PCR, the TCRdb table keeps only in-frame clones and is missing some. This sample has under 300,000 clones; about 60% occur once, and the top ten carry more than 0.85%. The germline V and J ends were trimmed by 1 base and 0 bases, with 9 bases remaining between them. The length of the CDR3 is 15 residues. From germline, CDR1 is LGHNA and CDR2 YNFKEQ.

The sequence came from a human donor with alopecia areata. This chain connects TRBV4-2 to TRBJ1-2, with a weak D call TRBD1 (5 bases). The material sequenced was CD4+ T cells sorted from blood, taken at roughly week 53, from a patient treated with tofacitinib. This chain's CDR3 is CASSQVGTSNYGYTF. In nucleotides, the CDR3 is TGTGCCAGCAGCCAAGTGGGGACTTCTAACTATGGCTACACCTTC.